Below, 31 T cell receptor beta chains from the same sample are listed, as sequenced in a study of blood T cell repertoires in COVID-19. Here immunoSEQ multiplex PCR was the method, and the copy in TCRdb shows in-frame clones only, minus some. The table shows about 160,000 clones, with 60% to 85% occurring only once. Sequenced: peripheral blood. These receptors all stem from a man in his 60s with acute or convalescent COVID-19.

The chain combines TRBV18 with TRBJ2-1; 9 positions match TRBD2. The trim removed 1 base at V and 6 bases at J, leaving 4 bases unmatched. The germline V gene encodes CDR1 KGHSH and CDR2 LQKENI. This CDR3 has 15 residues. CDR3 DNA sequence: TGTGCCAGCTCACCACGCGAAGCGGGGGGCAATGAGCAGTTCTTC. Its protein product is CASSPREAGGNEQFF. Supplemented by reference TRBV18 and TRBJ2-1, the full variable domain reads NAGVMQNPRHLVRRRGQEARLRCSPMKGHSHVYWYRQLPEEGLKFMVYLQKENIIDESGMPKERFSAEFPKEGPSILRIQQVVRGDSAAYFCASSPREAGGNEQFFGPGTRLTVL.

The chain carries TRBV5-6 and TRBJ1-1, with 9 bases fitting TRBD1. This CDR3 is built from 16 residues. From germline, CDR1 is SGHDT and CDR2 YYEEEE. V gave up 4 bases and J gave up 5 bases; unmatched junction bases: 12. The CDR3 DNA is TGTGCCAGCAGCCCCCGGACAGGGGTTAGCCGGACTGAAGCTTTCTTT. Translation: CASSPRTGVSRTEAFF.

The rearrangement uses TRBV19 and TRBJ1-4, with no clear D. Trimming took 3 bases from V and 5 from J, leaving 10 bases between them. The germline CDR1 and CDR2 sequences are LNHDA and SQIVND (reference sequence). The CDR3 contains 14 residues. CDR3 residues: CASSISGLNEKLFF. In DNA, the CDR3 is TGTGCCAGTAGTATTAGTGGGCTAAATGAAAAACTGTTTTTT.

CDR3 loop: CASRLTLSPPDQRKGQPQHF. In DNA form, the CDR3 reads TGTGCAAGTCGCTTAACCCTCAGTCCCCCGGACCAGCGGAAGGGACAGCCCCAGCATTTT. The V gene is TRBV12-2, the J gene TRBJ1-5. TRBV12-2 is a pseudogene locus. This CDR3 contains 20 residues.

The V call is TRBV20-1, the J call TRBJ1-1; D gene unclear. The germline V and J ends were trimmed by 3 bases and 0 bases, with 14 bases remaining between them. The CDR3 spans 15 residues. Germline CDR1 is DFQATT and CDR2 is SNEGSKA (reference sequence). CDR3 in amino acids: CSASHRELMNTEAFF. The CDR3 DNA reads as TGCAGTGCTAGTCACCGGGAGCTGATGAACACTGAAGCTTTCTTT.

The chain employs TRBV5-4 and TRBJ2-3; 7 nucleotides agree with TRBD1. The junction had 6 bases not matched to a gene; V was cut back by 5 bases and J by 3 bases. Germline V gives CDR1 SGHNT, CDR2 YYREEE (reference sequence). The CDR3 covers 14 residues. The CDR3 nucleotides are TGTGCCAGCAGGTCGGGACAGTCAACAGATACGCAGTATTTT. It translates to CASRSGQSTDTQYF.

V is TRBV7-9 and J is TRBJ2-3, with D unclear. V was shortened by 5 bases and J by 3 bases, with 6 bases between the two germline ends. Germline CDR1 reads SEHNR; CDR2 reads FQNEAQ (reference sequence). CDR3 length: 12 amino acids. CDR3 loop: CASSTSTDTQYF. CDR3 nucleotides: TGTGCCAGCAGCACCAGTACAGATACGCAGTATTTT.

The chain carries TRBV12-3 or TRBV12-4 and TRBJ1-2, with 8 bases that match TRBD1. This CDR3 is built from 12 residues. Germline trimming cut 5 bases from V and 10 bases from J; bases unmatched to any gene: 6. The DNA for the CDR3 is TGTGCCAGCAGTCCCCAGGACAGGGACTACACCTTC. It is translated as CASSPQDRDYTF.

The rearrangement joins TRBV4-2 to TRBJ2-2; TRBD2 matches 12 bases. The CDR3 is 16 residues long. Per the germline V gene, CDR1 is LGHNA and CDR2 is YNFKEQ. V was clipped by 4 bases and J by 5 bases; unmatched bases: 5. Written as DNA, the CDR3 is TGTGCCAGCAGCCCAAATCTAGCGGGGGGGACCGGGGAGCTGTTTTTT. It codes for CASSPNLAGGTGELFF.

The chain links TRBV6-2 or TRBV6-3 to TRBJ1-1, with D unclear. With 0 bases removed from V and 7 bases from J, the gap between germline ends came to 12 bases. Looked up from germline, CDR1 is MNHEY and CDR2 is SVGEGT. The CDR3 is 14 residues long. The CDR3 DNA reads TGTGCCAGCAGTTACTCTGGTTACGAACTTGAAGCTTTCTTT. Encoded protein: CASSYSGYELEAFF.

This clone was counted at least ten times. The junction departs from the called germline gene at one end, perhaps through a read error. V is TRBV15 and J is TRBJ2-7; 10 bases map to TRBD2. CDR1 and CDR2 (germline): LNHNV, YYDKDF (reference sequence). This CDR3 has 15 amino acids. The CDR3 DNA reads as TGTGCCACCAGCAGAGATCGGAGGCCTAGCGGGGGCCTCAACTTC. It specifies CATSRDRRPSGGLNF.

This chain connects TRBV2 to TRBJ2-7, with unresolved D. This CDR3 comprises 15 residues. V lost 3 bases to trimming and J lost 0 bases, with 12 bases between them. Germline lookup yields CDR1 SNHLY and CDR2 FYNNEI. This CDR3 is CASSDRVSYSYEQYF. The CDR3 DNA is TGTGCCAGCAGTGACCGGGTCAGCTACTCCTACGAGCAGTACTTC.

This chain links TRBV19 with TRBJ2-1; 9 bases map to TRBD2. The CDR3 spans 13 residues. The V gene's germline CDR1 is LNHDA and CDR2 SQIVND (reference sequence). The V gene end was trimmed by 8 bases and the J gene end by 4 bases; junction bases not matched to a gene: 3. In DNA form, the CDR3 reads TGTGCCAGTGCGGGGGGGGCGTACAATGAGCAGTTCTTC. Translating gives CASAGGAYNEQFF.

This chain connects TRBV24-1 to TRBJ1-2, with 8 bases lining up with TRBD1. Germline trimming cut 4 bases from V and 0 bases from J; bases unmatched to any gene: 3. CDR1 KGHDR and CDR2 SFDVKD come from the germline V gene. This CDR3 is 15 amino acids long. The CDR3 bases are TGTGCCACCAGTGACCCGGGACAGGCTAACTATGGCTACACCTTC. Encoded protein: CATSDPGQANYGYTF.

The CDR3: CASSMSSGGMYEQYF. DNA for the CDR3: TGTGCCAGTAGTATGTCTAGCGGGGGGATGTACGAGCAGTACTTC. The chain carries TRBV19 and TRBJ2-7; TRBD2 matches at 11 bases. Trimming took 3 bases from V and 4 from J; bases not matched to a gene: 5. The CDR3 has 15 amino acids. Germline V gene sequence: CDR1 LNHDA, CDR2 SQIVND (reference sequence).

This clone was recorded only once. The CDR3 loop reads CASSSTRTGTNTEAFF. CDR3 nucleotide sequence: TGTGCCAGCAGCTCAACTCGGACAGGGACGAACACTGAAGCTTTCTTT. The chain uses TRBV7-2 and TRBJ1-1; 8 bases line up with TRBD1. Trimming cost V 4 bases and J 1 base; bases outside gene matches: 8. The germline V gene has CDR1 SGHTA and CDR2 FQGNSA. The CDR3 covers 16 residues. Looking up the rest from reference TRBV7-2 and TRBJ1-1 gives the full variable domain: GAGVSQSPSNKVTEKGKDVELRCDPISGHTALYWYRQSLGQGLEFLIYFQGNSAPDKSGLPSDRFSAERTGGSVSTLTIQRTQQEDSAVYLCASSSTRTGTNTEAFFGQGTRLTVV.

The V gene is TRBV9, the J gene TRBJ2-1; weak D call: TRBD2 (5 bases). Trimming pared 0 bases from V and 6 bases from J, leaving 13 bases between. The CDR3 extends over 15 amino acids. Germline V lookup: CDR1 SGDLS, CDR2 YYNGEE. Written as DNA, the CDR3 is TGTGCCAGCAGCGTAGGGCTAGCTGTGGCCAATGAGCAGTTCTTC. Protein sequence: CASSVGLAVANEQFF.

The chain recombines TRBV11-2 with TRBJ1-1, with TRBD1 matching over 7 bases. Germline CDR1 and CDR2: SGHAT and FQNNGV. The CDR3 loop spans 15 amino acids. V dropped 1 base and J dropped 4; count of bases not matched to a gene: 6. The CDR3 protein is CASSLGQGFGTEAFF. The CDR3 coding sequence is TGTGCCAGCAGCTTAGGACAGGGTTTCGGCACTGAAGCTTTCTTT.

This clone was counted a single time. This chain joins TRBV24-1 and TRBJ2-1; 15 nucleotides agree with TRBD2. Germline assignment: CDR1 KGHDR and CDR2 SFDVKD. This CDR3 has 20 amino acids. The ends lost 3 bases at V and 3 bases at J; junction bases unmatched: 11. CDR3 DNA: TGTGCCACCAGTGATCCCCGGACTAGCGGGGGGGCCAACTACTACAATGAGCAGTTCTTC. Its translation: CATSDPRTSGGANYYNEQFF.

CDR3 in amino acids: CASSEGPGQGYGYTF. CDR3 bases: TGTGCCAGCAGTGAAGGACCGGGACAGGGGTATGGCTACACCTTC. This chain uses TRBV6-1 with TRBJ1-2; the match to TRBD1 covers 10 bases. Germline V gene sequence: CDR1 MNHNS, CDR2 SASEGT. The CDR3 spans 15 residues. The V segment lost 1 base and the J segment 5 bases; nucleotides outside the gene matches: 4.

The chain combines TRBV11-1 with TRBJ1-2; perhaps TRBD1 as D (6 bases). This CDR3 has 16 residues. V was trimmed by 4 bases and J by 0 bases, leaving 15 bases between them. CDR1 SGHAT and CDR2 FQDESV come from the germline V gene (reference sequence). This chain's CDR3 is CASSYLTGPTNYGYTF. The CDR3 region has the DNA TGTGCCAGCAGCTACCTGACAGGACCTACTAACTATGGCTACACCTTC.

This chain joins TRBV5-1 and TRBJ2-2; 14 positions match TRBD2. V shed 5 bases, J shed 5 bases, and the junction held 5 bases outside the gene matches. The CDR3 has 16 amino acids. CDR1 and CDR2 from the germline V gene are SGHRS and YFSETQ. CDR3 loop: CASSPGLAGGTGELFF. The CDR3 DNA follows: TGCGCCAGCAGTCCTGGACTAGCGGGGGGTACCGGGGAGCTGTTTTTT.

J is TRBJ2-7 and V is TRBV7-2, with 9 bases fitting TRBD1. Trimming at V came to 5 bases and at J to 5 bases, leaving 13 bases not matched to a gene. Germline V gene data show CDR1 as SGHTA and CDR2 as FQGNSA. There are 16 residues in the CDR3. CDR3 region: CASSTISGTGSNEQYF. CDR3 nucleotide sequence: TGTGCCAGCAGCACAATTTCCGGGACAGGGTCCAACGAGCAGTACTTC.

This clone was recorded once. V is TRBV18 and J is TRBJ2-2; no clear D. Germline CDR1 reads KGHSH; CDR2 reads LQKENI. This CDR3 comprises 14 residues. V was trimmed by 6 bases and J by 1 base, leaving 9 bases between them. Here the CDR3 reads CASSLSKNTGELFF. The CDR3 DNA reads TGTGCCAGCTCCCTATCCAAGAACACCGGGGAGCTGTTTTTT.

This CDR3 reads CASSLTGGDYQPQHF. CDR3 DNA: TGTGCCAGCAGCTTAACAGGGGGCGATTATCAGCCCCAGCATTTT. This rearrangement joins TRBV7-6 to TRBJ1-5; 9 bases agree with TRBD1. Germline V gene data show CDR1 as SGHVS and CDR2 as FNYEAQ. This CDR3 is built from 15 residues. V gave up 2 bases and J gave up 5 bases; unmatched junction bases: 4.

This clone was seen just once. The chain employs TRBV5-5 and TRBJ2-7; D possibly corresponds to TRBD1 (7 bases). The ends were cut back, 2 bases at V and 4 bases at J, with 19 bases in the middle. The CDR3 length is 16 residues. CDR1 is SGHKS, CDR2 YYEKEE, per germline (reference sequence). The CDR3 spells CASSFVGRGASYEQYF. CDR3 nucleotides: TGTGCCAGCAGCTTTGTAGGCAGGGGGGCCTCTTACGAGCAGTACTTC.

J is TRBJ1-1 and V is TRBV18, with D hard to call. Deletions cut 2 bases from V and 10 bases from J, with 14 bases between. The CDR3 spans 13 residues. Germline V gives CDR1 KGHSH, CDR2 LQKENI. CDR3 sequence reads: CASSPEGLGSAFF. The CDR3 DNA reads TGTGCCAGCTCACCAGAGGGTCTGGGCTCAGCTTTCTTT.

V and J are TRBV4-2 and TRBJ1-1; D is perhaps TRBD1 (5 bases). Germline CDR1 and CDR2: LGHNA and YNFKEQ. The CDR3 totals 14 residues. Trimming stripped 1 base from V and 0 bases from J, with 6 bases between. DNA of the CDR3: TGTGCCAGCAGCCAAGGACAGCTGAACACTGAAGCTTTCTTT. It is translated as CASSQGQLNTEAFF.

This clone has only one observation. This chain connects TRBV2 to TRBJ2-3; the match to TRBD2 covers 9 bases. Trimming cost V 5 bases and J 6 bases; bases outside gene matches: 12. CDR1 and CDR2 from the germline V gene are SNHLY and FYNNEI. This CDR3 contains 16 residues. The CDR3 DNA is TGTGCCAGCAGTCCTCCCCGGCGGGGGGGCGCCGATACGCAGTATTTT. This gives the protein CASSPPRRGGADTQYF.

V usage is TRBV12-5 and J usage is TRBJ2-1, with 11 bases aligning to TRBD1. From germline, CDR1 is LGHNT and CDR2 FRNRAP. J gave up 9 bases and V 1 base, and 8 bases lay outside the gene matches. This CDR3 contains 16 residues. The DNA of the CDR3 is TGTGCTAGTGGTTTGGGCCTTGGACAGGGGGCTCGTGAGCAGTTCTTC. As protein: CASGLGLGQGAREQFF.

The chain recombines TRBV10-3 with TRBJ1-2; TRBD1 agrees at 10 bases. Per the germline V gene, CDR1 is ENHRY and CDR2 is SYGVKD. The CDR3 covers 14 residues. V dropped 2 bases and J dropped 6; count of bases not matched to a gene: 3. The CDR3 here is CAISEDRGQNGYTF. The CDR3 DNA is TGTGCCATCAGTGAGGACAGGGGGCAAAATGGCTACACCTTC.